This T cell receptor (beta chain) was sequenced for a study of blood T cells in healthy people across ages. The trim removed 0 bases at V and 0 bases at J, leaving 5 bases unmatched. CDR1 is SGDLS and CDR2 is YYNGEE in the germline V gene. The CDR3 is 17 residues long. With a J-beta primer mix and a sample-barcoded 5' primer, a second PCR ran roughly 6 to 12 cycles. MiXCR was run by TCRdb on the 5' RACE reads, yielding one entry per CDR3 protein. The repertoire includes approximately 670,000 distinct CDR3 sequences, 35% to 50% of them detected once, and 30% sits in the top ten. The material sequenced was blood. The chain is built from TRBV9 and TRBJ2-7; 11 bases line up with TRBD2. This TCR came from a man older than 75 in good health. The CDR3 region is CASSVGLAGLSSYEQYF. DNA for the CDR3: TGTGCCAGCAGCGTAGGACTAGCGGGGTTAAGCTCCTACGAGCAGTACTTC.